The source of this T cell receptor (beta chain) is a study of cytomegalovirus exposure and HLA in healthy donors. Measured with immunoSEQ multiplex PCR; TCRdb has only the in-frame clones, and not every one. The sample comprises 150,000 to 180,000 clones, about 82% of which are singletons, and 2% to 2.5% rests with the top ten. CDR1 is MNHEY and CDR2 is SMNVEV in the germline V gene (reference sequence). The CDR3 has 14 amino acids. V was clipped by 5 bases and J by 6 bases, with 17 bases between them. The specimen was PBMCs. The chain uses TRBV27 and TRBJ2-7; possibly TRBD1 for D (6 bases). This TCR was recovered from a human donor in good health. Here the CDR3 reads CASSTSGEFAEQYF. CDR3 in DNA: TGTGCCAGCAGTACCTCAGGGGAGTTTGCCGAGCAGTACTTC.